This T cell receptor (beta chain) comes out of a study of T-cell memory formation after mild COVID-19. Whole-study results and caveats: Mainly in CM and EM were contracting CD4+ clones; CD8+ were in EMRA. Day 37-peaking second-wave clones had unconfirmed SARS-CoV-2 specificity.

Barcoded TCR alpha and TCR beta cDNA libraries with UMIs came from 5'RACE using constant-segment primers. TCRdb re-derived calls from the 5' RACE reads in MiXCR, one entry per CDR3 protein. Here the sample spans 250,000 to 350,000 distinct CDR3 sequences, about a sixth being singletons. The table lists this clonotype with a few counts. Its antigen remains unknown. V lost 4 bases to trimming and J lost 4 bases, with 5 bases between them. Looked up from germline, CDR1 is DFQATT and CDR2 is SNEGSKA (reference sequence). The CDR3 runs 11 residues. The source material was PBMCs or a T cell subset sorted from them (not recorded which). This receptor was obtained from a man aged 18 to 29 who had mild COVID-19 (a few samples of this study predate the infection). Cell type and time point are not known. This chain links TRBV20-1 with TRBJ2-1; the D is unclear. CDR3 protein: CSATDYNEQFF. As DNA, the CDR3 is TGCAGTGCTACGGATTACAATGAGCAGTTCTTC.